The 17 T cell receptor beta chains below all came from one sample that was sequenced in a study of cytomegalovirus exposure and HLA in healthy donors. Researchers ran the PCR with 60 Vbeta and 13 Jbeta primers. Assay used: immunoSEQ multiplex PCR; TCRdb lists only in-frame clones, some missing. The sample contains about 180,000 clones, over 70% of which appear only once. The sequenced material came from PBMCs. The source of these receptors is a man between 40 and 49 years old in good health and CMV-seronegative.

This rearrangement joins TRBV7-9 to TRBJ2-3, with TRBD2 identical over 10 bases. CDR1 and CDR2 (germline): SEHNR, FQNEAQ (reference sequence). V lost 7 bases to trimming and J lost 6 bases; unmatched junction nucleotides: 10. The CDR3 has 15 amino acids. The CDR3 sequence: CASTQASSGGDTQYF. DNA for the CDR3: TGTGCCAGCACCCAAGCCAGTAGCGGGGGGGATACGCAGTATTTT.

CDR3 sequence: CASSLEGQNNSPLHF. The CDR3 region has the DNA TGCGCCAGCAGCTTGGAGGGACAGAATAATTCACCCCTCCACTTT. The V call is TRBV5-1, the J call TRBJ1-6; 7 bases align to TRBD1. Looked up from germline, CDR1 is SGHRS and CDR2 is YFSETQ. V gave up 0 bases and J gave up 5 bases; unmatched junction bases: 2. The CDR3 is 15 amino acids.

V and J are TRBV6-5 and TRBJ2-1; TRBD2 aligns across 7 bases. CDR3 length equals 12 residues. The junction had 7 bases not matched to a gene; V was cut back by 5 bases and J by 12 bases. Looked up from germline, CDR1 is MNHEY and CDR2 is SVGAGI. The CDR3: CASSATSTGQFF. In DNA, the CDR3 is TGTGCCAGCAGTGCGACTAGCACCGGGCAGTTCTTC.

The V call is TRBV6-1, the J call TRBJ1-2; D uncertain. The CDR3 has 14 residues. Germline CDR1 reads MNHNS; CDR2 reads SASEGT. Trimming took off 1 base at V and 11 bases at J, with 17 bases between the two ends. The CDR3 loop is CASSEVADGSGYTF. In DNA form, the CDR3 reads TGTGCCAGCAGTGAAGTAGCCGATGGGTCGGGTTACACCTTC.

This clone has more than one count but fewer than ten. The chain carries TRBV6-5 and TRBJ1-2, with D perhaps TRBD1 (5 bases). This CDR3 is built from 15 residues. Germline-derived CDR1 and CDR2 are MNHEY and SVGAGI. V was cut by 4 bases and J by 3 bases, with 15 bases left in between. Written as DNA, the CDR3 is TGTGCCAGCAGTTCTCTCGGGGGTGGATACTATGGCTACACCTTC. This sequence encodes CASSSLGGGYYGYTF.

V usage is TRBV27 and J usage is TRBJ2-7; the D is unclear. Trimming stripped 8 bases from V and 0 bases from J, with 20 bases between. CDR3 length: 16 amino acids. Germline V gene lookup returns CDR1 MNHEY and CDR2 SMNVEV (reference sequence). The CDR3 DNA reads TGTGCCAGCCGATCCCGAGGAGCAGCGAGCTCCTACGAGCAGTACTTC. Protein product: CASRSRGAASSYEQYF.

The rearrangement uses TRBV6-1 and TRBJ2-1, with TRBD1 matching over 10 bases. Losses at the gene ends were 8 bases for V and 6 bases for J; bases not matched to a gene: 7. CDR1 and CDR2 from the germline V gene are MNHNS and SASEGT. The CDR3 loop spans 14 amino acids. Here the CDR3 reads CASGGTGVPNEQFF. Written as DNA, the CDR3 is TGTGCCAGCGGTGGGACAGGGGTCCCCAATGAGCAGTTCTTC.

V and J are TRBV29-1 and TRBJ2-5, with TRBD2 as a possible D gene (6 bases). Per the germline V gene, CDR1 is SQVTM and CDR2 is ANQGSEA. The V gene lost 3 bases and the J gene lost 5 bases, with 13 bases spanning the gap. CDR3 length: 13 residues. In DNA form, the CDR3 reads TGCAGCGTTGAGGGGGTGGCGGGGGAGACCCAGTACTTC. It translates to CSVEGVAGETQYF.

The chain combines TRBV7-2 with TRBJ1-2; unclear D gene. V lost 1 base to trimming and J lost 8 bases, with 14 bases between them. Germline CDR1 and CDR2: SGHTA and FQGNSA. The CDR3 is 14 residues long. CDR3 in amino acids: CASSLDSTVRGYTF. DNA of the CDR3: TGTGCCAGCAGCTTAGACTCGACCGTGAGGGGCTACACCTTC.

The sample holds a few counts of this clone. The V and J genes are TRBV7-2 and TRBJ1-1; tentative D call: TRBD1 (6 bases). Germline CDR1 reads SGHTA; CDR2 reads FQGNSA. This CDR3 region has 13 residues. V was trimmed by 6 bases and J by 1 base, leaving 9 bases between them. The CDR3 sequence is CASRLQGNTEAFF. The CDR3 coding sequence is TGTGCCAGCAGACTACAGGGGAACACTGAAGCTTTCTTT.

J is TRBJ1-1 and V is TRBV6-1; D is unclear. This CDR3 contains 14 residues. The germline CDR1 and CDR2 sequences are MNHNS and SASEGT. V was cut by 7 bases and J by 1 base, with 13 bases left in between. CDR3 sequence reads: CASTDQASNTEAFF. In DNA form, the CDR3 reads TGTGCCAGCACCGACCAGGCCTCGAACACTGAAGCTTTCTTT.

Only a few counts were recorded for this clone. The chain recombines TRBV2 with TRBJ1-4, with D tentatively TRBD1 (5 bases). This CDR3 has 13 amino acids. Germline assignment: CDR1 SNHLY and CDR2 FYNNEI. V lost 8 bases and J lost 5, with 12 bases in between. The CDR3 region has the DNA TGTGCCAGCTCTCAGGGTTGGAATGAAAAACTGTTTTTT. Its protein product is CASSQGWNEKLFF.

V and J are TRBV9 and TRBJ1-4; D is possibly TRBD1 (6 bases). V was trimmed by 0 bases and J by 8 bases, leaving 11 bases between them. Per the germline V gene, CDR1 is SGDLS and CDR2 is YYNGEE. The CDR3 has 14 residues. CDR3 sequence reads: CASSVDQGNEKLFF. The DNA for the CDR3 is TGTGCCAGCAGCGTAGACCAGGGGAACGAAAAACTGTTTTTT.

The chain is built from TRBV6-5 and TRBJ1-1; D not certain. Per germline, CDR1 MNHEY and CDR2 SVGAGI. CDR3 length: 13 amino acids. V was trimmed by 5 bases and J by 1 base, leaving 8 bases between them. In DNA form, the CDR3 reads TGTGCCAGCAGTCGAGACACGAACACTGAAGCTTTCTTT. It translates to CASSRDTNTEAFF.

Here the CDR3 reads CASSFRQTNQPQHF. The CDR3 DNA reads TGTGCCAGCAGCTTCCGACAGACCAATCAGCCCCAGCATTTT. The chain combines TRBV7-2 with TRBJ1-5; D may be TRBD1 (5 bases). The CDR3 has 14 residues. V lost 3 bases, J lost 3 bases, and 9 bases lay in between. Germline loops: CDR1 SGHTA, CDR2 FQGNSA.

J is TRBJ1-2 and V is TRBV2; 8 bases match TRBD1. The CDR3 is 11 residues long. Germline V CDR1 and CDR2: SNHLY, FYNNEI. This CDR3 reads CADRGADGYTF. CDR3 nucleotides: TGTGCAGACAGGGGAGCTGATGGCTACACCTTC.

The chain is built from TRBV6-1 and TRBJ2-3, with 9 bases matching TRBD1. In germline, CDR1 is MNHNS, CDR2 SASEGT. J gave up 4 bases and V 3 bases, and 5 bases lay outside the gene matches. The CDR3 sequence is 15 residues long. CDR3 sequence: CASSEGQGFADTQYF. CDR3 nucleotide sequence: TGTGCCAGCAGTGAGGGACAGGGTTTCGCAGATACGCAGTATTTT.